This T cell receptor (beta chain) came from a study of T cell responses to AZD1222 COVID-19 vaccine. Clones were sequenced by immunoSEQ multiplex PCR, and TCRdb holds only the in-frame ones, with some missing. The repertoire holds around 160,000 clones, with around 95% as singletons. V gave up 6 bases and J gave up 6 bases, with 21 bases separating them. Germline V gives CDR1 SGHNT, CDR2 YENEEA. This CDR3 has 15 residues. This clone showed up just once. The TCR was taken from an adult in good health. Here the sequenced sample was peripheral blood, taken on day 0 of AZD1222 vaccination. The chain combines TRBV11-3 with TRBJ2-7, with D perhaps assigned TRBD1 or TRBD2 (5 bases each). CDR3 sequence (DNA): TGTGCCAGCAGATCCCCCCGGGGCCACTACTGCGAGCAGTACTTC. This translates into CASRSPRGHYCEQYF.